The entry that follows covers one T cell receptor (beta chain) sequence. What this receptor recognizes is not known. It has no much larger one-base neighbor in the sample; base qualities were not kept. The source of the sample is a study of cytomegalovirus exposure and HLA in healthy donors (dated by TCRdb to the late 2010s). Turning to the overall study: An earlier analysis of several hundred of the donors reported 250 to 300 Gb of sequence data and some 120 million unique TCR beta sequences from 150 million to 200 million T cells. Around 330 gigabases of sequencing data and about 92 million unique TCR sequences made up an early release that covered around 640 HLA-typed donors. Among the 398 genotyped donors, more than 70% belonged to the genetic ancestry cluster associated with self-reported Caucasian donors. The aim of the study was to test whether cataloging public T cell receptors could identify signatures of past pathogen exposure. The T cell repertoires of about 700 subjects were profiled by immunosequencing and related to cytomegalovirus serostatus. Besides the first cohort of roughly 640 subjects, a separate validation cohort made up of over 100 different subjects was used. To predict cytomegalovirus infection status, the study brought together high-throughput TCR immunosequencing, statistical association of individual TCRs with disease status, and machine learning. To study patterns of TCR occurrence, a later analysis re-analyzed previously published TCR beta repertoires from 666 donors and added high-resolution HLA genotyping. Rather than using new phenotypic data, the later analysis identified candidate immune exposures from TCR beta sequences and from how often those sequences occurred across donors. An earlier analysis of 587 of the donors used high-throughput TCR beta sequencing to judge whether each TCR beta V gene segment behaved as functional or pseudogenic. Donor age, sex, ethnicity and CMV serostatus were compiled alongside the repertoire data. In a later genetic analysis, genome-wide SNP genotypes for about 65% of the 666 donors were used, and that subset was treated as a discovery cohort. Every repertoire in the discovery cohort had been generated on one and the same sequencing platform. HLA typing included class I and class II loci at four-digit resolution. The number of donors typed differed by locus, with roughly 620-630 for A, B, C, DRB1 and DQB1, approximately 500 for DQA1, over 600 for DPA1, and roughly 450 for DPB1. Four to six DR-DQ haplotypes were handled as single units for association and clustering, since linkage in the cohort was strong. Across 300 to 400 genotyped donors of the cohort, an average of about 220,000 unique TCR beta nucleotide sequences per donor were sequenced, and 15% to 20% of those sequences were non-productive. The full study reports these points: Most TCR sequences were observed very rarely across donors, whereas some public TCRs were present in many individuals. In a later analysis, the rate of TCR association differed among HLA loci, with DRB1 alleles having the most associated TCRs and HLA-C alleles having the fewest. Compared with the approximately 600-donor mean, donors in an Asian-associated ancestry cluster had fewer N-insertions in productive TCRs, according to a later genetic analysis. Presence/absence analyses assumed roughly uniform sequencing depth across donors, an assumption that may not hold. The study gave a list of some 150 TCR beta chains associated with cytomegalovirus. The only immune exposure information available for the cohort was CMV serostatus. Cytomegalovirus status was reported to be diagnosed by the classifier with high specificity and sensitivity in both the original and validation cohorts. When HLA alleles, especially DR and DQ, strongly co-occurred, TCR associations were difficult to assign to individual alleles. In vitro tests confirmed that a few of the cytomegalovirus-associated TCR beta chains recognize cytomegalovirus antigens. Most CMV-associated TCR beta chains appeared to be HLA-restricted in a later analysis, and the HLA associations seemed to be driven largely by CMV exposure. This cohort had only TCR beta chains sequenced, and the lack of alpha or paired-chain data limited which features could be detected. Specific HLA alleles were associated with 15,000 to 20,000 TCR beta sequences at a false discovery rate of 0.05 in a later analysis. According to a later analysis, parvovirus B19, influenza, CMV and Epstein-Barr virus appeared linked to several top co-occurrence clusters. The authors suggested that the approach could potentially be generalized to other disease states and immunological phenotypes. A cluster of highly shared sequence variants was judged likely to represent a technical artifact of the sequencing pipeline. In a later analysis, HLA-associated TCR beta chains were found to be more clonally expanded and to have lower generation probabilities than equally common non-associated chains. V-gene and J-gene trimming of TCR beta chains was associated with a missense DCLRE1C variant in a later genetic analysis, and the association was replicated in an independent cohort. Because HLA typing was missing for some donors at each locus, association tests included only the typed subset. In an earlier analysis of some 550 of the donors, most TCR beta V segments were observed in productive rearrangements about 90% or about 30% of the time, broadly matching IMGT annotations. A further reported finding was that TCR beta sequences accurately predicted the HLA-A and HLA-B alleles for most subjects in the first cohort. About 15 rarely observed V segments, including chromosome 9 orphons, were excluded from the earlier analysis of just under 600 of the donors because counts were too low. The 87-base-pair reads could not distinguish some IMGT-functional V segments, including TRBV6-2 and TRBV6-3, so those segments were excluded. Correlated functional status among segregating V segments might reflect linkage disequilibrium, but an unknown experimental factor could not be ruled out.

Libraries were prepared through the immunoSEQ multiplex PCR assay. For the multiplex PCR, a mixture combining 60 forward primers for TCR Vbeta segments and 13 reverse primers for TCR Jbeta segments was used. A multiplex PCR assay on genomic DNA amplified the CDR3 region of rearranged TCR beta genes. On the Illumina HiSeq System, the amplified TCR beta libraries were sequenced as 87-base-pair reads. In the authors' own workflow: A later analysis counted approximately 74 million unique TCR beta chains across the 550 to 750 repertoires, and roughly 10 million of these chains were shared by at least two donors. Raw reads were error-corrected and collapsed into unique sequences with a nearest-neighbor algorithm that merged closely related sequences to remove PCR and sequencing errors. Alignment of CDR3 sequences to IMGT reference sequences was used to assign V, D and J gene segments. For a sequence to be retained, at least a six-nucleotide match to both a V gene segment and a J gene segment was required. A rearrangement was called productive if the CDR3 had no stop codons and remained in frame with V and J, and every other rearrangement was called non-productive. Following IMGT convention, CDR3 was defined as the stretch from the second conserved V-encoded cysteine to the conserved J-encoded phenylalanine. The earlier analysis of 450 to 750 of the donors excluded any sequence lacking an unambiguous match to a single V gene segment. In an earlier analysis of some 590 of the donors, a V segment was called functional when productive rearrangements were above 56.7%, and segregating when the standard deviation between donors exceeded 5%. To diagnose cytomegalovirus status from the catalog of TCR beta chain sequences, a statistical classification framework was built. A later analysis assigned V and J genes by comparing TCR nucleotide sequences with IMGT/GENE-DB human TR gene sequences. A later analysis assigned CDR3 sequences and most-parsimonious VDJ recombination scenarios with the TCRdist pipeline. In a later analysis, every TCR beta chain was defined by the combination of its CDR3 amino acid sequence and its V-gene family, and reads without a unique V-gene family were dropped. In a later analysis, a few hundred highly shared, low-generation-probability nucleotide sequences were removed to address suspected cross-contamination and a sequencing artifact. In a later analysis, a clonal expansion index for each public chain was calculated from normalized within-repertoire ranks of inferred template counts. Generation probabilities in a later analysis came from a VDJ recombination model fitted to out-of-frame rearrangements, and those results were checked against IGoR. In a later analysis, hypergeometric tests were used to score TCR-TCR, TCR-HLA and TCR-CMV co-occurrence, with a repertoire-size bias correction applied to TCR pairs. In a later analysis, false discovery rates were estimated by permuting HLA or CMV assignments 20 times. In a later analysis, co-occurring TCRs were grouped using DBSCAN, with TCRdist sequence similarity added in when clustering inside HLA-allele-positive subsets. Co-occurrence clustering excluded repertoires with fewer than 30,000 or more than 120,000 public chains, plus five with anomalous nucleotide sharing. The table comes from immuneACCESS by way of TCRdb, which keeps in-frame sequences with V and J called. Part of the clones is missing from these tables; in studies checked, under half for an unresolved V gene and the rest for unknown reasons. V and J calls and clone size are as listed in that table; D and trimming were resolved from the DNA. This sample is represented by 120,000 or so clones; approximately 78% of them were singletons. Under 13% of the sample goes to the ten largest clones.

The cohort comprised some 680 healthy bone marrow donors. All cohort members were sampled while nominally healthy, although unrecorded immune exposures were likely present. The donor was CMV seropositive and belonged to the group of about 290 seropositive cohort members. Every donor gave a peripheral blood sample, and the peripheral blood mononuclear cells from that sample were used for TCR beta sequencing. Genomic DNA extraction from the blood cell samples was performed with the Qiagen DNeasy Blood Extraction Kit. Germline trimming amounts to 6 bases on V and 2 bases on J, with 4 as the count of junction bases outside the gene matches. Via the germline V gene, CDR1 is ENHRY and CDR2 SYGVKD. The CDR3 covers 14 residues, taking in both the cysteine and the phenylalanine. The kept DNA is CDR3 alone, 42 bases in frame from the first base.

The sample comprised PBMCs. This TCR was recovered from a man aged 30-40 years in good health and CMV-seropositive. The chain uses TRBV10-3 and TRBJ2-3; TRBD2 fits 8 bases in the junction. At the DNA level, the sequence is TGTGCCATCAGACTAGCGGAATCCACAGATACGCAGTATTTT. The encoded protein is CAIRLAESTDTQYF.